This T cell receptor beta chain came from a study of blood T cell repertoires in COVID-19. Data came from immunoSEQ multiplex PCR; TCRdb stores just in-frame clones and leaves some out. There are 30,000 to 35,000 clones in the sample; nearly 80% occur only once, and around a third lies in the top ten. This CDR3 contains 17 residues. CDR1 is KGHSH and CDR2 is LQKENI in the germline V gene. With V trimmed by 1 base and J by 3 bases, 6 bases remained unmatched. V usage is TRBV18 and J usage is TRBJ2-3; 11 positions match TRBD1. What was sequenced was peripheral blood. The clonotype originates from a man aged 80 or over with acute or convalescent COVID-19. This CDR3 is CASSPQAGTGGTDTQYF. The CDR3 DNA follows: TGTGCCAGCTCACCACAGGCCGGGACAGGGGGAACAGATACGCAGTATTTT.